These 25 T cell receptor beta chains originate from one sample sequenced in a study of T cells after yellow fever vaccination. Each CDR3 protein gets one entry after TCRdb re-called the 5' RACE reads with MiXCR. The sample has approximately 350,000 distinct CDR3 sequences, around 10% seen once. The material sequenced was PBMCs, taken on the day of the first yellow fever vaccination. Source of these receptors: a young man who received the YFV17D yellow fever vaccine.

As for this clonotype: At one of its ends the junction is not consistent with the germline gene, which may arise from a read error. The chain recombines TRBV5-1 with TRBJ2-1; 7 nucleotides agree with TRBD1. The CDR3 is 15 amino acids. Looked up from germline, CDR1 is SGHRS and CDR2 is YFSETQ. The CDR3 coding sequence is TGCGCCAGCAGCTGGAACAGGGGAGCCTACAATGAGCTGTTCTTC. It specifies CASSWNRGAYNELFF. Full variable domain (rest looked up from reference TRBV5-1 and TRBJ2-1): KAGVTQTPRYLIKTRGQQVTLSCSPISGHRSVSWYQQTPGQGLQFLFEYFSETQRNKGNFPGRFSGRQFSNSRSEMNVSTLELGDSALYLCASSWNRGAYNELFFGPGTRLTVL.

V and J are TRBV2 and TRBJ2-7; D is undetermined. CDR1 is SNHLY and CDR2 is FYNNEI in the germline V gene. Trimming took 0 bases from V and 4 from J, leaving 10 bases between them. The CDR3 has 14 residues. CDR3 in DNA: TGTGCCAGCAGTGAAGCGCCGGGCAGGTACGAGCAGTACGTC. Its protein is CASSEAPGRYEQYV.

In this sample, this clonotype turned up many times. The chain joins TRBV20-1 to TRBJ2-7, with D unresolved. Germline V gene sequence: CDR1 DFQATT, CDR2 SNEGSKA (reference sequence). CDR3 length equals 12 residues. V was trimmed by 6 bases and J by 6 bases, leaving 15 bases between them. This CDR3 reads CSAQDPYREQYF. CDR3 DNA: TGCAGTGCCCAAGACCCCTACCGCGAGCAGTACTTC.

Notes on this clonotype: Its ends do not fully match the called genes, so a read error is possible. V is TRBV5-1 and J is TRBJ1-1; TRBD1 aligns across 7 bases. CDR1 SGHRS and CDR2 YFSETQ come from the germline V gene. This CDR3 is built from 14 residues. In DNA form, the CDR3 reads TGCGCCAGCAGGAAAACAGGGGATGACACTAAAGCTTTCTTT. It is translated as CASRKTGDDTKAFF.

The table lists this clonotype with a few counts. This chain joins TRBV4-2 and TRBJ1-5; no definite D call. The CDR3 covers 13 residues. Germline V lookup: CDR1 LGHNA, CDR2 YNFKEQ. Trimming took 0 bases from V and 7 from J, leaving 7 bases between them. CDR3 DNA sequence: TGTGCCAGCAGCCAAGATCCGTACCAGCCCCAGCATTTT. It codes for CASSQDPYQPQHF.

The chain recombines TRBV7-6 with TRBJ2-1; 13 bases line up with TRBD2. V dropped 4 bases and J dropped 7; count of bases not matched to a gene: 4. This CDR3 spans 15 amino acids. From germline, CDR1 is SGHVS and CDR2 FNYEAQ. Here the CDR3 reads CASSYTSGGANEQFF. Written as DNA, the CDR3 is TGTGCCAGCAGCTATACTAGCGGGGGGGCAAATGAGCAGTTCTTC.

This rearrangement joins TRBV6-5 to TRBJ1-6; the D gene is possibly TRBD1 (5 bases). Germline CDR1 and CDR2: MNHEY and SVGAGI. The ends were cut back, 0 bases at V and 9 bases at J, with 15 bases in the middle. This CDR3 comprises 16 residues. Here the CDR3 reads CASSYSKVRDSSPLHF. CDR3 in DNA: TGTGCCAGCAGTTACTCGAAGGTCAGGGATAGTTCACCCCTCCACTTT.

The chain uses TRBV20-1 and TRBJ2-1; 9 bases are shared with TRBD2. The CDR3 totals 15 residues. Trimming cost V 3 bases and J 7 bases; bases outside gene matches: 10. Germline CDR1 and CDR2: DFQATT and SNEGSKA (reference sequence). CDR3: CSARNPSGAGNEQFF. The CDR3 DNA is TGCAGTGCTAGGAACCCTAGCGGGGCTGGAAATGAGCAGTTCTTC.

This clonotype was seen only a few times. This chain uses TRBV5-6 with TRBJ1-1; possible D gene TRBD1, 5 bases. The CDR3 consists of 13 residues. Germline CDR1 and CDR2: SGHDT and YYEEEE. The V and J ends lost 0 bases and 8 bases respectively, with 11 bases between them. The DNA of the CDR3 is TGTGCCAGCAGCTTGGCAGGGAGGGTGGAAGCTTTCTTT. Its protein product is CASSLAGRVEAFF.

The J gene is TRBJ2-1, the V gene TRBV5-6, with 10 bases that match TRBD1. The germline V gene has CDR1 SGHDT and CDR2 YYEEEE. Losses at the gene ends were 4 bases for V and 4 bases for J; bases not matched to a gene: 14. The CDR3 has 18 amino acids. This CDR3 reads CASSLLTGGRGKYNEQFF. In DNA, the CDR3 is TGTGCCAGCAGCCTGTTGACAGGGGGCAGAGGTAAATACAATGAGCAGTTCTTC.

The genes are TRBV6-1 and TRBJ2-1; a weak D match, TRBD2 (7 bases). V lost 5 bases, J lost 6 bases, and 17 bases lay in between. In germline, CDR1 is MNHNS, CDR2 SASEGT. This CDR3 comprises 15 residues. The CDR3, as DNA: TGTGCCAGCAGTCTTAGGGGGGGATATGGCAATGAGCAGTTCTTC. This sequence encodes CASSLRGGYGNEQFF.

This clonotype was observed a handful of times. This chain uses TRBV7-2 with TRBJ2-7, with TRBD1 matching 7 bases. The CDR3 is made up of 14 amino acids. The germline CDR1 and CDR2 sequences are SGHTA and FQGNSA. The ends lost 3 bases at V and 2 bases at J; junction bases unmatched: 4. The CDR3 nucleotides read TGTGCCAGCAGCTTTACAGGGGCCCCCTACGAGCAGTACTTC. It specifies CASSFTGAPYEQYF.

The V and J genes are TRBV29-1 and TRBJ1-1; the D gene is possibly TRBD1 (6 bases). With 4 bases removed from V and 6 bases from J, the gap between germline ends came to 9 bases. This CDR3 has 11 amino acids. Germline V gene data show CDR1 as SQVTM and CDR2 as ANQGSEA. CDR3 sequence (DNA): TGCAGCGTTGGGGGGGGCCCTGAAGCTTTCTTT. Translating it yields CSVGGGPEAFF.

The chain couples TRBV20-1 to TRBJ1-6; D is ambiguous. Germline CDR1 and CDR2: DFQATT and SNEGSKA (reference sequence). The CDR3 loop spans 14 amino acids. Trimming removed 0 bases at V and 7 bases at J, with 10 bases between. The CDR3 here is CSARDRGGNSPLHF. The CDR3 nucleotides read TGCAGTGCTAGAGATCGGGGAGGGAATTCACCCCTCCACTTT.

This chain's CDR3 is CASSWTSGGPTGELFF. The DNA for the CDR3 is TGTGCCAGCAGTTGGACTAGCGGGGGGCCCACCGGGGAGCTGTTTTTT. The V gene is TRBV12-3 or TRBV12-4, the J gene TRBJ2-2; 14 bases agree with TRBD2. J was trimmed by 4 bases and V by 4 bases; bases with no gene match: 2. The CDR3 sequence is 16 residues long.

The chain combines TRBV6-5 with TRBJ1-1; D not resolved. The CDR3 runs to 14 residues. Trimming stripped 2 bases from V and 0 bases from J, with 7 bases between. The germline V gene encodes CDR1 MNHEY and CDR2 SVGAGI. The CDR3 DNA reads TGTGCCAGCAGTTACAGGGTTATGAACACTGAAGCTTTCTTT. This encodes CASSYRVMNTEAFF.

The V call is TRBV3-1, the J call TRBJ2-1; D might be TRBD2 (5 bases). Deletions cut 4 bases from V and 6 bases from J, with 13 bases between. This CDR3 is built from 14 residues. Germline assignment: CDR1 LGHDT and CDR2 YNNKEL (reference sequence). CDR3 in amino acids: CASSPPGILNEQFF. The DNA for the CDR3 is TGTGCCAGCAGCCCGCCGGGAATTCTCAATGAGCAGTTCTTC.

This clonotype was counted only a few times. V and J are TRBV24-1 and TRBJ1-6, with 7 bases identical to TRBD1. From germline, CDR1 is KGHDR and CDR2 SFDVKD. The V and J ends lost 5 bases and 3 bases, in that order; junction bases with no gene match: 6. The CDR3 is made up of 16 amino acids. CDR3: CATSVGGGRYNSPLHF. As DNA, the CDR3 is TGTGCCACCAGTGTTGGAGGGGGCCGCTATAATTCACCCCTCCACTTT.

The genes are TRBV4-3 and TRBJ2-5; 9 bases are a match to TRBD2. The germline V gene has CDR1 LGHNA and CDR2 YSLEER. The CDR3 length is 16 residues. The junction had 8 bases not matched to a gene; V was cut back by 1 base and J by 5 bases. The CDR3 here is CASSQGAAGGRETQYF. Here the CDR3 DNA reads TGCGCCAGCAGCCAAGGGGCTGCGGGGGGGAGGGAGACCCAGTACTTC.

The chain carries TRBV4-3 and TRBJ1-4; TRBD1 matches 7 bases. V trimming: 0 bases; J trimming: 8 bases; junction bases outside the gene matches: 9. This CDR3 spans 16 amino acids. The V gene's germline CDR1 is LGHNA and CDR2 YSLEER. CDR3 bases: TGCGCCAGCAGCCAAGATCTTTCCAGGGGGAGGGAAAAACTGTTTTTT. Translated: CASSQDLSRGREKLFF.

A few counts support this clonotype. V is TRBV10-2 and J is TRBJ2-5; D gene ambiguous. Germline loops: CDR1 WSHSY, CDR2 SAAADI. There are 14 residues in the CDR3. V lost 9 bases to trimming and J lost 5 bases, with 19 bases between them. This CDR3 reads CASNRLARSETQYF. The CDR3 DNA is TGCGCCAGTAATCGACTGGCGAGATCGGAGACCCAGTACTTC.

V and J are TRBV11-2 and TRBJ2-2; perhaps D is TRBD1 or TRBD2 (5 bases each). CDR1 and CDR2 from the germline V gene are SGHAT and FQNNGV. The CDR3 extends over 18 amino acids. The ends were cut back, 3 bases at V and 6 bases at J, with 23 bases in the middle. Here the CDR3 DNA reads TGTGCCAGCAGCTTCGGTCCGTGGGTGACTACGACAGCCGGGGAGCTGTTTTTT. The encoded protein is CASSFGPWVTTTAGELFF.

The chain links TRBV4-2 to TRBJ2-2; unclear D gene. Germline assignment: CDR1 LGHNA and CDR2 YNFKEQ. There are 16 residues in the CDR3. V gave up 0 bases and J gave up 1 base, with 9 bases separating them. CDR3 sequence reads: CASSQEIGQNTGELFF. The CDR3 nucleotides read TGTGCCAGCAGCCAAGAGATTGGCCAGAACACCGGGGAGCTGTTTTTT.

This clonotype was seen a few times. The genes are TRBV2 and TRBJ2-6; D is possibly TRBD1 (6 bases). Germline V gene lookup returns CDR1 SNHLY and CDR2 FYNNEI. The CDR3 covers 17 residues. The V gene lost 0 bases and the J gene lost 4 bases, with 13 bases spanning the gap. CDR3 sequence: CASSEALQGNGANVLTF. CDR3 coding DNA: TGTGCCAGCAGTGAAGCGCTTCAGGGGAACGGGGCCAACGTCCTGACTTTC. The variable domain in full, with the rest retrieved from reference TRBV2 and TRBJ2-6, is EPEVTQTPSHQVTQMGQEVILRCVPISNHLYFYWYRQILGQKVEFLVSFYNNEISEKSEIFDDQFSVERPDGSNFTLKIRSTKLEDSAMYFCASSEALQGNGANVLTFGAGSRLTVL.

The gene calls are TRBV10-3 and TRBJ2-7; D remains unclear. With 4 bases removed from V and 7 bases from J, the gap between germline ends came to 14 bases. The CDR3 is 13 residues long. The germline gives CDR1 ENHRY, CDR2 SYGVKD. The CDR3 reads CAISGPRLDEQYV. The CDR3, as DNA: TGTGCCATCAGTGGTCCCCGTTTGGATGAGCAGTACGTC.